The source of this T cell receptor beta chain is a study of blood T cell repertoires in COVID-19. Source study methods: Reference gene primer amplification gave estimated nucleated cell counts. Using immunoSEQ multiplex PCR, the repertoire was profiled, and TCRdb retains in-frame clones only, with some absent. The V and J calls and clone size come from that table; D and trimming were worked out from the DNA. The repertoire holds about 190,000 clones, with roughly four fifths as singletons. The germline V gene encodes CDR1 LNHDA and CDR2 SQIVND (reference sequence). V trimming: 11 bases; J trimming: 1 base; junction bases outside the gene matches: 7. The CDR3 loop spans 13 amino acids. On this clone itself: Other nucleotide sequences from this sample produce the same CDR3.

Sequencing used peripheral blood. The source of this sequence is a woman between 45 and 60 years old with acute or convalescent COVID-19. The chain recombines TRBV19 with TRBJ1-1; 7 nucleotides match TRBD1. The CDR3 region has the DNA TGTGCCTCCGGAGGGGGCAGGAACACTGAAGCTTTCTTT. It is translated as CASGGGRNTEAFF.